The 23 T cell receptor beta chains below were found in one sample sequenced in a study of vaccination and CD4 T cells after COVID-19. These receptors' targets are unknown. As for treatment: approximately nine-day PBMC culture with coronavirus spike peptide pools or control peptides (ViraFEST assay). The Oncomine TCR Beta short-read assay sequenced DNA from cultured CD4+ T cells. TCRdb reprocessed the PCR reads with MiXCR, giving one entry per CDR3 protein. The table has under 15,000 distinct CDR3 sequences, 41% seen once. The specimen comprised CD4+ T cells from blood, cultured in vitro, sampled after SARS-CoV-2 vaccination. The origin of the receptors is a human donor who had recovered from COVID-19.

This clonotype is a singleton in its sample. The chain is built from TRBV19 and TRBJ1-6; TRBD1 matches at 9 bases. V was clipped by 6 bases and J by 6 bases; unmatched bases: 6. Germline-derived CDR1 and CDR2 are LNHDA and SQIVND (reference sequence). This CDR3 contains 15 residues. This CDR3 reads CASRQDRGLNSPLHF. For the CDR3, the DNA is TGTGCCAGTAGACAGGACAGGGGTCTTAATTCACCCCTCCACTTT.

The rearrangement links TRBV9 to TRBJ2-1; D is possibly TRBD2 (5 bases). From germline, CDR1 is SGDLS and CDR2 YYNGEE. V lost 0 bases, J lost 4 bases, and 11 bases lay in between. The CDR3 has 15 amino acids. In DNA form, the CDR3 reads TGTGCCAGCAGCGTAGATCTAGCAGAGTACAATGAGCAGTTCTTC. Amino acids: CASSVDLAEYNEQFF.

This chain uses TRBV27 with TRBJ2-7; 10 bases fit TRBD2. Germline CDR1 reads MNHEY; CDR2 reads SMNVEV (reference sequence). The junction had 5 bases not matched to a gene; V was cut back by 5 bases and J by 7 bases. The CDR3 spans 13 residues. The CDR3 coding sequence is TGTGCCAGCAGTCATATGGGACTAGCGGAGCAGTACTTC. Its translation: CASSHMGLAEQYF.

This clonotype was seen a few times. The chain uses TRBV6-1 and TRBJ1-1, with a tentative D call TRBD1 (6 bases). The V and J ends lost 8 bases and 1 base respectively, with 20 bases between them. The germline V gene encodes CDR1 MNHNS and CDR2 SASEGT. This CDR3 region has 16 residues. The CDR3 is CASGPGIGTPNTEAFF. DNA of the CDR3: TGTGCCAGCGGACCCGGGATAGGGACACCGAACACTGAAGCTTTCTTT.

Only a few counts were recorded for this clonotype. CDR3 sequence reads: CSARDNKGPPGYTF. The CDR3 nucleotides are TGCAGTGCTAGAGACAACAAGGGACCTCCTGGCTACACCTTC. This chain connects TRBV20-1 to TRBJ1-2; weak D call: TRBD1 (5 bases). This CDR3 contains 14 residues. Trimming took 0 bases from V and 7 from J, leaving 15 bases between them. Germline loops: CDR1 DFQATT, CDR2 SNEGSKA (reference sequence).

CDR3 sequence (DNA): TGTGCCAGCAGCGTGGGGGGGGGCGATGAGCAGTTCTTC. Its protein product is CASSVGGGDEQFF. The chain carries TRBV9 and TRBJ2-1; possibly TRBD2 for D (7 bases). This CDR3 has 13 residues. Between the trimmed V and J ends, which lost 2 bases and 8 bases, there was a span of 11 bases. CDR1 and CDR2 (germline): SGDLS, YYNGEE.

This clonotype was seen only a few times. The chain couples TRBV7-2 to TRBJ2-7; 8 bases are a match to TRBD2. This CDR3 comprises 15 residues. CDR1 SGHTA and CDR2 FQGNSA come from the germline V gene. Germline trimming cut 5 bases from V and 3 bases from J; bases unmatched to any gene: 9. The CDR3 reads CASSLRPRGVYEQYF. The CDR3 nucleotides are TGTGCCAGCAGCCTAAGACCGCGGGGGGTCTACGAGCAGTACTTC.

This clonotype was counted a few times. DNA for the CDR3: TGCAGTGCTAGAGATCCCTATAGCCACTCTGGAAACACCATATATTTT. This sequence encodes CSARDPYSHSGNTIYF. The chain employs TRBV20-1 and TRBJ1-3, with no clear D. The V gene lost 0 bases and the J gene lost 0 bases, with 12 bases spanning the gap. The CDR3 runs to 16 residues. Germline CDR1 reads DFQATT; CDR2 reads SNEGSKA (reference sequence).

The J gene is TRBJ1-5, the V gene TRBV19, with TRBD1 as a possible D gene (5 bases). The CDR3 runs 15 residues. The V end lost 1 base, the J end lost 4 bases, and 11 bases lay between the germline ends. The germline gives CDR1 LNHDA, CDR2 SQIVND (reference sequence). Written as DNA, the CDR3 is TGTGCCAGTAGTATAGGTCTAGGGGCGAATCAGCCCCAGCATTTT. Amino acids: CASSIGLGANQPQHF.

This clonotype was seen more than once but under ten times. CDR3 protein: CASREGTGEGSNQPQHF. The DNA of the CDR3 is TGCGCCAGCAGGGAAGGGACAGGGGAGGGTAGCAATCAGCCCCAGCATTTT. This rearrangement joins TRBV10-1 to TRBJ1-5, with TRBD1 matching 10 bases. Germline V CDR1 and CDR2: WNHNN, SYGVQD (reference sequence). This CDR3 spans 17 amino acids. J was trimmed by 0 bases and V by 6 bases; bases with no gene match: 8.

This chain uses TRBV6-5 with TRBJ1-6; 10 bases line up with TRBD1. V shed 4 bases, J shed 4 bases, and the junction held 4 bases outside the gene matches. The CDR3 has 16 residues. Germline V gives CDR1 MNHEY, CDR2 SVGAGI. CDR3 protein: CASSSDRGKYNSPLHF. Here the CDR3 DNA reads TGTGCCAGCAGTTCGGACAGGGGGAAATATAATTCACCCCTCCACTTT.

This chain joins TRBV7-2 and TRBJ2-1; a weak D match, TRBD2 (5 bases). The CDR3 is made up of 15 amino acids. V lost 5 bases and J 7 bases, leaving 18 bases between the germline ends. Per the germline V gene, CDR1 is SGHTA and CDR2 is FQGNSA. CDR3 nucleotide sequence: TGTGCCAGCAGCGACCAGATGGGAGCGGCAAATGAGCAGTTCTTC. It codes for CASSDQMGAANEQFF.

This clonotype has just a few counts. The rearrangement links TRBV20-1 to TRBJ2-5; possibly TRBD2 for D (7 bases). CDR3 length equals 15 residues. Trimming shortened V by 1 base and J by 5 bases, and 17 bases separated the two germline ends. Germline values: CDR1 DFQATT, CDR2 SNEGSKA (reference sequence). The CDR3 DNA is TGCAGTGCTAGAGTCGGTGGGGGGGCTTATGAGACCCAGTACTTC. Its translation is CSARVGGGAYETQYF.

The chain links TRBV7-9 to TRBJ2-2; D gene uncertain. Germline-derived CDR1 and CDR2 are SEHNR and FQNEAQ (reference sequence). V shed 2 bases and J shed 6 bases, with 7 bases lying between them. The CDR3 spans 13 residues. The CDR3 nucleotides are TGTGCCAGCAGCTTACGGAGAGCCGGGGAGCTGTTTTTT. Protein sequence: CASSLRRAGELFF.

The rearrangement links TRBV6-1 to TRBJ2-7, with 8 bases matching TRBD1. The germline CDR1 and CDR2 sequences are MNHNS and SASEGT. CDR3 length: 14 amino acids. Unmatched junction bases numbered 5, after V lost 6 bases and J lost 1 base. The CDR3 sequence is CASRDRVPSYEQYF. The CDR3 bases are TGTGCCAGCAGGGACAGGGTACCTTCCTACGAGCAGTACTTC.

This clonotype was seen once. The V call is TRBV11-2, the J call TRBJ2-1; 7 positions agree with TRBD1. Germline assignment: CDR1 SGHAT and CDR2 FQNNGV. Unmatched junction bases numbered 4, after V lost 0 bases and J lost 5 bases. The CDR3 has 15 residues. The CDR3 protein is CASSLDRGRHNEQFF. In DNA, the CDR3 is TGTGCCAGCAGCTTAGATAGGGGGCGGCACAATGAGCAGTTCTTC.

This chain connects TRBV2 to TRBJ2-3, with D uncertain. Germline V gene lookup returns CDR1 SNHLY and CDR2 FYNNEI. Trimming removed 8 bases at V and 0 bases at J, with 9 bases between. The CDR3 runs 13 residues. The CDR3 is CASGPVSTDTQYF. As DNA, the CDR3 is TGTGCCAGCGGACCCGTCAGCACAGATACGCAGTATTTT.

This chain links TRBV6-2 or TRBV6-3 with TRBJ2-1; D not resolved. The germline V gene has CDR1 MNHEY and CDR2 SVGEGT. With 0 bases removed from V and 9 bases from J, the gap between germline ends came to 6 bases. The CDR3 consists of 12 residues. For the CDR3, the DNA is TGTGCCAGCAGTTACTCCGGAGCTGAGCAGTTCTTC. Its translation is CASSYSGAEQFF.

The rearrangement joins TRBV7-3 to TRBJ2-3; 7 nucleotides match TRBD2. Trimming took 0 bases from V and 0 from J; bases not matched to a gene: 6. The length of the CDR3 is 17 residues. Per germline, CDR1 SGHTA and CDR2 FQGTGA. The DNA for the CDR3 is TGTGCCAGCAGCTTAACGGGGTGGGGGGGAAGCACAGATACGCAGTATTTT. Residues: CASSLTGWGGSTDTQYF.

The sample holds a few counts of this clonotype. V and J are TRBV20-1 and TRBJ2-3; TRBD2 matches at 7 bases. Germline values: CDR1 DFQATT, CDR2 SNEGSKA (reference sequence). V gave up 3 bases and J gave up 4 bases; unmatched junction bases: 4. The CDR3 extends over 13 amino acids. CDR3 in DNA: TGCAGTGCTAGGGCTAGCGGCGCAGATACGCAGTATTTT. This translates into CSARASGADTQYF.

The table lists this clonotype with a few counts. The chain joins TRBV7-2 to TRBJ2-3; unclear D gene. The CDR3 loop spans 15 amino acids. Trimming left V 1 base short and J 0 bases short, with 8 bases between. Germline V gene sequence: CDR1 SGHTA, CDR2 FQGNSA. CDR3 protein: CASSLETLSTDTQYF. Written as DNA, the CDR3 is TGTGCCAGCAGCTTAGAGACACTCAGCACAGATACGCAGTATTTT.

The V call is TRBV6-1, the J call TRBJ2-2; 8 nucleotides line up with TRBD2. There are 15 residues in the CDR3. Per germline, CDR1 MNHNS and CDR2 SASEGT. After removal of 5 bases from V and 6 bases from J, the junction contained 8 bases not matched to a gene. CDR3 nucleotides: TGTGCCAGCAGTCAAGGACTAGCTTGGGCCGGGGAGCTGTTTTTT. Translated: CASSQGLAWAGELFF.

This clonotype came up a few times. This chain uses TRBV24-1 with TRBJ1-2; no firm D call. The CDR3 sequence is 12 residues long. Germline values: CDR1 KGHDR, CDR2 SFDVKD. V lost 6 bases, J lost 2 bases, and 6 bases lay in between. The CDR3: CATSKGNYGYTF. CDR3 DNA sequence: TGTGCCACCAGTAAGGGCAACTATGGCTACACCTTC.